These 32 T cell receptor beta chains were sequenced from one sample in a study of T-cell memory formation after mild COVID-19. One entry per CDR3 protein, called by TCRdb with MiXCR from the 5' RACE reads. This sample yields some 290,000 distinct CDR3 sequences, of which 15% to 20% are seen a single time; 22% belongs to the top ten. The specimen sequenced was PBMCs or a T cell subset sorted from them (not recorded which). Source of these receptors: a man younger than 35 who had mild COVID-19 (a few samples of this study predate the infection). Cell type and time point are not known.

V usage is TRBV20-1 and J usage is TRBJ2-4; 8 bases line up with TRBD2. CDR1 and CDR2 (germline): DFQATT, SNEGSKA (reference sequence). The CDR3 is 13 residues long. The CDR3 bases are TGCAGCACCCCTTCGGGGGGGCCGGACATTCAGTACTTC. Translation gives CSTPSGGPDIQYF.

The sample holds a few counts of this clonotype. The V call is TRBV14, the J call TRBJ2-7; 11 bases are shared with TRBD2. The J segment lost 3 bases and the V segment lost 1 base, leaving 5 bases of the junction unmatched. The CDR3 spans 16 residues. CDR1 is SGHDN, CDR2 FVKESK, per germline. The CDR3 nucleotides are TGTGCCAGCAGCCAAGTAACTAGCGGGGGCCTCTACGAGCAGTACTTC. Translation: CASSQVTSGGLYEQYF.

This clonotype was seen many times. The chain recombines TRBV7-2 with TRBJ1-3, with TRBD1 as a possible D gene (5 bases). Looked up from germline, CDR1 is SGHTA and CDR2 is FQGNSA. The CDR3 runs 15 residues. The V end was cut by 5 bases, the J end by 0 bases, with 11 bases between. The CDR3 region is CASSIGQFSGNTIYF. The CDR3, as DNA: TGTGCCAGCAGCATTGGACAATTCTCTGGAAACACCATATATTTT.

The sample holds a few counts of this clonotype. V usage is TRBV10-3 and J usage is TRBJ2-3; 7 nucleotides align to TRBD2. This CDR3 spans 14 amino acids. In germline, CDR1 is ENHRY, CDR2 SYGVKD. V lost 11 bases and J lost 1; bases outside the gene matches: 9. The DNA of the CDR3 is TGTGCCGTACGGGGAGGGCCCGGCACAGATACGCAGTATTTT. Amino acids: CAVRGGPGTDTQYF.

The rearrangement links TRBV9 to TRBJ1-1; no clear D. Germline loops: CDR1 SGDLS, CDR2 YYNGEE. CDR3 size: 14 residues. Trimming removed 2 bases from V and 1 base from J, with 9 bases in between. CDR3 sequence: CASSVTSGNTEAFF. As DNA, the CDR3 is TGTGCCAGCAGCGTGACGAGCGGGAACACTGAAGCTTTCTTT.

This chain uses TRBV5-1 with TRBJ1-3; TRBD1 is a possible D gene (5 bases). V was cut by 4 bases and J by 0 bases, with 11 bases left in between. In germline, CDR1 is SGHRS, CDR2 YFSETQ. This CDR3 has 15 residues. CDR3 nucleotide sequence: TGCGCCAGCAGCACGGGACCTTCCTCTGGAAACACCATATATTTT. Its protein is CASSTGPSSGNTIYF.

The gene calls are TRBV15 and TRBJ2-3, with 9 positions matching TRBD1. The V and J ends lost 5 bases and 6 bases, in that order; junction bases with no gene match: 9. The CDR3 totals 15 residues. Per germline, CDR1 LNHNV and CDR2 YYDKDF (reference sequence). The CDR3 region is CATSVPGQGLDTQYF. In DNA form, the CDR3 reads TGTGCCACCAGCGTCCCGGGACAGGGTCTGGATACGCAGTATTTT.

The chain uses TRBV7-9 and TRBJ2-3; possible D gene TRBD2, 5 bases. This CDR3 contains 15 residues. Looked up from germline, CDR1 is SEHNR and CDR2 is FQNEAQ (reference sequence). V lost 6 bases and J lost 0, with 13 bases in between. The CDR3 nucleotides are TGTGCCAGCAGAGAAGGACTGGCTAGCACAGATACGCAGTATTTT. Encoded protein: CASREGLASTDTQYF.

The chain recombines TRBV12-5 with TRBJ2-2, with a tentative D call TRBD2 (6 bases). V was trimmed by 6 bases and J by 2 bases, leaving 16 bases between them. Germline V gene data show CDR1 as LGHNT and CDR2 as FRNRAP. The CDR3 extends over 16 amino acids. CDR3 protein: CASGPPGLRNTGELFF. In DNA form, the CDR3 reads TGTGCTAGTGGCCCCCCGGGACTGAGAAACACCGGGGAGCTGTTTTTT.

This clonotype was seen a few times. This chain joins TRBV15 and TRBJ2-5; D is unclear. Trimming left V 1 base short and J 1 base short, with 4 bases between. Germline CDR1 and CDR2: LNHNV and YYDKDF (reference sequence). The CDR3 has 13 amino acids. CDR3 sequence reads: CATSRGVQETQYF. In DNA, the CDR3 is TGTGCCACCAGCAGAGGGGTCCAAGAGACCCAGTACTTC.

The CDR3 DNA reads TGTGCCAGCAGTGGGGGGTGGCTCTCCCAAGAGACCCAGTACTTC. Its protein product is CASSGGWLSQETQYF. The chain carries TRBV6-2 or TRBV6-3 and TRBJ2-5; D perhaps matches TRBD2 (6 bases). V was trimmed by 5 bases and J by 1 base, leaving 14 bases between them. Germline CDR1 MNHEY, CDR2 SVGEGT. CDR3 size: 15 residues.

This clonotype was seen more than once but under ten times. The chain joins TRBV12-3 or TRBV12-4 to TRBJ1-2, with a tentative D call TRBD1 (6 bases). CDR3 length: 14 amino acids. V lost 5 bases and J lost 6, with 16 bases in between. The CDR3 loop is CASSETGWPDGYTF. In nucleotides, the CDR3 is TGTGCCAGCAGTGAAACAGGGTGGCCCGATGGCTACACCTTC.

This clonotype was recorded once. This CDR3 reads CASSLDSPGSYEQYF. In DNA form, the CDR3 reads TGTGCCAGCAGCTTAGACTCGCCGGGCTCCTACGAGCAGTACTTC. This chain connects TRBV11-2 to TRBJ2-7; D is unclear. CDR1 and CDR2 (germline): SGHAT, FQNNGV. CDR3 length: 15 residues. V was shortened by 0 bases and J by 0 bases, with 9 bases between the two germline ends.

V and J are TRBV2 and TRBJ2-7; D remains unclear. Germline CDR1 SNHLY, CDR2 FYNNEI. The CDR3 sequence is 10 residues long. Between the trimmed V and J ends, which lost 7 bases and 4 bases, there was a span of 5 bases. The CDR3 sequence: CASNEYEQYF. The CDR3 bases are TGTGCCAGCAATGAGTACGAGCAGTACTTC.

The J gene is TRBJ2-1, the V gene TRBV6-1; 8 nucleotides match TRBD2. CDR1 MNHNS and CDR2 SASEGT come from the germline V gene. V was pared by 6 bases and J by 2 bases, with 6 bases of the junction left unmatched. The CDR3 runs 15 residues. The CDR3 loop reads CASRAHSGAYNEQFF. CDR3 DNA sequence: TGTGCCAGCAGGGCACATAGCGGGGCCTACAATGAGCAGTTCTTC.

Only a few counts were recorded for this clonotype. V usage is TRBV11-2 and J usage is TRBJ2-2; D may be TRBD2 (5 bases). V shed 3 bases and J shed 1 base, with 6 bases lying between them. The CDR3 covers 14 residues. Germline CDR1 and CDR2: SGHAT and FQNNGV. The CDR3 region is CASSFEGNTGELFF. The CDR3 DNA reads as TGTGCCAGCAGCTTCGAGGGGAACACCGGGGAGCTGTTTTTT.

The chain has TRBV10-2 and TRBJ2-5; 8 bases agree with TRBD2. The germline CDR1 and CDR2 sequences are WSHSY and SAAADI. The CDR3 is 13 residues long. V lost 6 bases, J lost 2 bases, and 2 bases stayed unmatched. This CDR3 is CASRAGAQETQYF. As DNA, the CDR3 is TGCGCCAGCAGAGCGGGGGCTCAAGAGACCCAGTACTTC.

The V gene is TRBV11-1, the J gene TRBJ2-3, with 8 nucleotides matching TRBD2. Germline values: CDR1 SGHAT, CDR2 FQDESV (reference sequence). The CDR3 is made up of 14 amino acids. Trimming at V came to 3 bases and at J to 4 bases, leaving 3 bases not matched to a gene. Here the CDR3 reads CASSLSSGSDTQYF. The DNA for the CDR3 is TGTGCCAGCAGCTTGTCTAGCGGGTCAGATACGCAGTATTTT.

This chain connects TRBV11-2 to TRBJ2-5; 7 bases map to TRBD2. There are 14 residues in the CDR3. The junction had 13 bases not matched to a gene; V was cut back by 10 bases and J by 5 bases. CDR1 and CDR2 from the germline V gene are SGHAT and FQNNGV. The CDR3 here is CATTPLPAGETQYF. The DNA of the CDR3 is TGTGCCACCACCCCCTTACCAGCGGGGGAGACCCAGTACTTC.

The genes are TRBV7-9 and TRBJ1-1; no definite D call. CDR1 is SEHNR and CDR2 is FQNEAQ in the germline V gene (reference sequence). V was shortened by 1 base and J by 4 bases, with 10 bases between the two germline ends. This CDR3 contains 14 residues. The DNA of the CDR3 is TGTGCCAGCAGCTTAGGGTTACGGGCCACTGAAGCTTTCTTT. Translation gives CASSLGLRATEAFF.

The CDR3 loop reads CASSPQPNSPLHF. CDR3 nucleotides: TGTGCCAGCAGCCCTCAGCCGAATTCACCCCTCCACTTT. The V gene is TRBV7-9, the J gene TRBJ1-6; no definite D call. The CDR3 consists of 13 residues. Germline-derived CDR1 and CDR2 are SEHNR and FQNEAQ (reference sequence). The germline V and J ends were trimmed by 5 bases and 7 bases, with 9 bases remaining between them.

V gene TRBV5-1 combines with J gene TRBJ2-7; D is undetermined. CDR3 length: 13 amino acids. Germline CDR1 is SGHRS and CDR2 is YFSETQ. Trimming took off 2 bases at V and 2 bases at J, with 8 bases between the two ends. CDR3: CASSFRNPYEQYF. CDR3 nucleotide sequence: TGCGCCAGCAGCTTCAGGAACCCCTACGAGCAGTACTTC.

The sample holds a few counts of this clonotype. The chain joins TRBV7-2 to TRBJ2-3, with D possibly TRBD2 on 7 matching bases. Between the trimmed V and J ends, which lost 8 bases and 2 bases, there was a span of 14 bases. This CDR3 has 14 amino acids. Germline values: CDR1 SGHTA, CDR2 FQGNSA. The chain's CDR3 is CASRGGGNTDTQYF. As DNA, the CDR3 is TGTGCCAGCCGAGGGGGGGGAAACACAGATACGCAGTATTTT.

There are a few counts of this clonotype. V is TRBV3-1 and J is TRBJ1-6; no clear D. The CDR3 spans 14 residues. CDR1 and CDR2 (germline): LGHDT, YNNKEL (reference sequence). V dropped 0 bases and J dropped 9 bases, with 9 bases sitting between them. The CDR3 is CASSQDLGVSPLHF. Written as DNA, the CDR3 is TGTGCCAGCAGCCAAGATCTTGGCGTTTCACCCCTCCACTTT.

This clonotype was recorded a few times. A junction boundary mismatches the germline segment, possibly from a read error. CDR3 in DNA: TGTGCCAGCAGCGTAGGGTTACGTGTTCCCCACTTC. Its protein product is CASSVGLRVPHF. The J gene is TRBJ1-2, the V gene TRBV9; unclear D gene. The CDR3 runs to 12 residues. The germline V gene encodes CDR1 SGDLS and CDR2 YYNGEE.

This clonotype was found a few times. The chain uses TRBV20-1 and TRBJ2-4, with unresolved D. The length of the CDR3 is 13 residues. Trimming removed 6 bases from V and 6 bases from J, with 15 bases in between. Germline V gives CDR1 DFQATT, CDR2 SNEGSKA (reference sequence). As DNA, the CDR3 is TGCAGTGCCGCGACTTCAACCTTAAACATTCAGTACTTC. Protein: CSAATSTLNIQYF.

The genes are TRBV7-9 and TRBJ2-1, with 12 bases that match TRBD1. Looked up from germline, CDR1 is SEHNR and CDR2 is FQNEAQ (reference sequence). The junction had 16 bases not matched to a gene; V was cut back by 6 bases and J by 7 bases. The CDR3 contains 18 residues. In DNA, the CDR3 is TGTGCCAGCAGGCACCGGGACAGGGGGCGTTCACCCAGGAATGAGCAGTTCTTC. This encodes CASRHRDRGRSPRNEQFF. The full variable domain, its missing parts supplied by reference TRBV7-9 and TRBJ2-1, is DTGVSQNPRHKITKRGQNVTFRCDPISEHNRLYWYRQTLGQGPEFLTYFQNEAQLEKSRLLSDRFSAERPKGSFSTLEIQRTEQGDSAMYLCASRHRDRGRSPRNEQFFGPGTRLTVL.

This clonotype was counted between two and nine times. The rearrangement joins TRBV5-4 to TRBJ2-1; 7 nucleotides match TRBD2. The CDR3 has 15 residues. V lost 1 base to trimming and J lost 6 bases; unmatched junction nucleotides: 7. CDR1 is SGHNT, CDR2 YYREEE, per germline (reference sequence). CDR3 loop: CASSLNLAEGNEQFF. The CDR3 DNA is TGTGCCAGCAGCTTGAACCTAGCGGAAGGCAATGAGCAGTTCTTC.

This chain uses TRBV19 with TRBJ2-2; the D is unclear. The CDR3 is made up of 15 amino acids. Looked up from germline, CDR1 is LNHDA and CDR2 is SQIVND (reference sequence). Between the trimmed V and J ends, which lost 4 bases and 3 bases, there was a span of 12 bases. The CDR3 nucleotides are TGTGCCAGTAGTAAAGTAAGGCGCGACACCGGGGAGCTGTTTTTT. This gives the protein CASSKVRRDTGELFF.

This clonotype came up a few times. Relative to the germline gene, one junction end is altered; a read error may explain this. V gene TRBV5-1 combines with J gene TRBJ1-2; maybe TRBD1 (6 bases). This CDR3 spans 14 amino acids. Looked up from germline, CDR1 is SGHRS and CDR2 is YFSETQ. This CDR3 is CASSLVRGDYGYTF. In nucleotides, the CDR3 is TGTGCCAGCAGTTTGGTCAGGGGCGACTATGGCTACACCTTC. Full variable domain (remainder filled in from reference TRBV5-1 and TRBJ1-2): KAGVTQTPRYLIKTRGQQVTLSCSPISGHRSVSWYQQTPGQGLQFLFEYFSETQRNKGNFPGRFSGRQFSNSRSEMNVSTLELGDSALYLCASSLVRGDYGYTFGSGTRLTVV.

The chain links TRBV7-3 to TRBJ2-5, with D unresolved. CDR3 length: 13 residues. The V end was cut by 5 bases, the J end by 5 bases, with 12 bases between. Germline V gives CDR1 SGHTA, CDR2 FQGTGA. This CDR3 reads CASSATLSETQYF. CDR3 DNA sequence: TGTGCCAGCAGCGCAACCCTGAGCGAGACCCAGTACTTC.

The chain links TRBV18 to TRBJ1-2; D is unresolved. There are 13 residues in the CDR3. The germline V gene has CDR1 KGHSH and CDR2 LQKENI. Trimming took 3 bases from V and 6 from J, leaving 11 bases between them. The DNA for the CDR3 is TGTGCCAGCTCACCCCTGGCAGGCGATGGCTACACCTTC. Translation: CASSPLAGDGYTF.